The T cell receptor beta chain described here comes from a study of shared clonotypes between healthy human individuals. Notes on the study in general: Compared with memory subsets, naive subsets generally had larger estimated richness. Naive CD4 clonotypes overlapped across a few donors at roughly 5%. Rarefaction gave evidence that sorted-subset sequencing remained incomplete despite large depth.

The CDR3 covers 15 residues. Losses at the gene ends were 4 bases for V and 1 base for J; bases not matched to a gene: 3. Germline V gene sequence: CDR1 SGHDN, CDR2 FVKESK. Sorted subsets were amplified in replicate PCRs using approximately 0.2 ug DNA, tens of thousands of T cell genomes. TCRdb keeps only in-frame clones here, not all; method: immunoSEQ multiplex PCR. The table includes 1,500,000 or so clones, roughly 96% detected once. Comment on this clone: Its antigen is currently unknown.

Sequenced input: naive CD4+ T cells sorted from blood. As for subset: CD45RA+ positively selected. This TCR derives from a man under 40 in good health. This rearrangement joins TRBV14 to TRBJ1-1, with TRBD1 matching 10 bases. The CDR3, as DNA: TGTGCCAGCAGCCTGACAGGGGGCACGAACACTGAAGCTTTCTTT. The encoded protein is CASSLTGGTNTEAFF.